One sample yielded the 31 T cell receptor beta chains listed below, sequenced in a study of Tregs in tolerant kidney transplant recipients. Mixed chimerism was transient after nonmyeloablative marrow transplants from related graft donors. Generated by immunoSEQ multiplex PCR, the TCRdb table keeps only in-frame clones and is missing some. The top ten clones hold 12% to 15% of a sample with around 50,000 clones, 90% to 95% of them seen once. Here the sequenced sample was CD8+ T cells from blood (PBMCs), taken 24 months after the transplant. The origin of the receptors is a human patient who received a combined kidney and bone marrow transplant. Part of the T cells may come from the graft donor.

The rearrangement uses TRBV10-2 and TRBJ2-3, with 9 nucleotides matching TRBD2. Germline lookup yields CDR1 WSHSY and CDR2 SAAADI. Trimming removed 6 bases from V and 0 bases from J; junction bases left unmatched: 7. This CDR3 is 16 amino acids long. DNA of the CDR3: TGCGCCAGCAGACGACTAGCGGAGTCTAGCACAGATACGCAGTATTTT. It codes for CASRRLAESSTDTQYF.

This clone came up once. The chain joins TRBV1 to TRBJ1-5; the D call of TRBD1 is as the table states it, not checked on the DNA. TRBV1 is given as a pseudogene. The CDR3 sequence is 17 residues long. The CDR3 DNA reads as TGCACCAGCAGCCAAGATCCCGAACGACAGGGGAATCAGCCCCAGCATTTT. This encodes CTSSQDPERQGNQPQHF.

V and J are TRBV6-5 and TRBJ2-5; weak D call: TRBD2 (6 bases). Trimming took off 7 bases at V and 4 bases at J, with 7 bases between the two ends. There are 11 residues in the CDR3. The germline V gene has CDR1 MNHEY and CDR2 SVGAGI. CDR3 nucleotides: TGTGCCAGCACGCGGGGAGAGACCCAGTACTTC. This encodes CASTRGETQYF.

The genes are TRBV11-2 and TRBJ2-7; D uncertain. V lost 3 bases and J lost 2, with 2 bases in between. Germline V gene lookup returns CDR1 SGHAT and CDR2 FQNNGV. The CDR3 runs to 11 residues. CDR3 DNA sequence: TGTGCCAGCAGCTTCACCTACGAGCAGTACTTC. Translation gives CASSFTYEQYF.

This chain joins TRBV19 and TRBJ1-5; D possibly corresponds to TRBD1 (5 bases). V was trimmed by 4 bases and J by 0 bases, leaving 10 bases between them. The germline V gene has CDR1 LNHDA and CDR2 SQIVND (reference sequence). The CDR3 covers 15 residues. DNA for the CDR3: TGTGCCAGTAGTACACAGGACTATAGCAATCAGCCCCAGCATTTT. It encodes CASSTQDYSNQPQHF. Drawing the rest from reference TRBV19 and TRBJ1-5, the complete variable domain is DGGITQSPKYLFRKEGQNVTLSCEQNLNHDAMYWYRQDPGQGLRLIYYSQIVNDFQKGDIAEGYSVSREKKESFPLTVTSAQKNPTAFYLCASSTQDYSNQPQHFGDGTRLSIL.

CDR3 in amino acids: CSVERERDYEQYF. The CDR3 DNA is TGCAGCGTTGAACGGGAAAGGGACTACGAGCAGTACTTC. This chain links TRBV29-1 with TRBJ2-7; a possible D gene is TRBD2 (5 bases). The CDR3 is 13 residues long. V shed 2 bases and J shed 3 bases, with 11 bases lying between them. Per the germline V gene, CDR1 is SQVTM and CDR2 is ANQGSEA.

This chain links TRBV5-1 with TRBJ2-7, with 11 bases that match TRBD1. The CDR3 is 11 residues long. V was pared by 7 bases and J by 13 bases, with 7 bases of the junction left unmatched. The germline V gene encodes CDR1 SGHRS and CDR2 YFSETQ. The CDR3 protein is CASGSGQGAYF. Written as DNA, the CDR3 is TGCGCCAGCGGCTCCGGACAGGGGGCCTACTTC.

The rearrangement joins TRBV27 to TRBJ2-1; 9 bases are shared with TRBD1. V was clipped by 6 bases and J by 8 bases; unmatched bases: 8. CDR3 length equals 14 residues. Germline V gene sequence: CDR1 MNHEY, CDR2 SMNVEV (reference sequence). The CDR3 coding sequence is TGTGCCAGCAGATCCGGGACAGGGATGCATGAGCAGTTCTTC. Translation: CASRSGTGMHEQFF.

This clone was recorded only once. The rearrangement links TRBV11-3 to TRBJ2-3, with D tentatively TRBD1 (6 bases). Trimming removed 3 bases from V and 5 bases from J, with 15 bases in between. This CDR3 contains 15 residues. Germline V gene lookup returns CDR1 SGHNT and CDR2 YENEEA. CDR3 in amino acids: CASSFGGPSIDTQYF. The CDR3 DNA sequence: TGTGCCAGCAGCTTTGGGGGCCCCTCTATAGATACGCAGTATTTT.

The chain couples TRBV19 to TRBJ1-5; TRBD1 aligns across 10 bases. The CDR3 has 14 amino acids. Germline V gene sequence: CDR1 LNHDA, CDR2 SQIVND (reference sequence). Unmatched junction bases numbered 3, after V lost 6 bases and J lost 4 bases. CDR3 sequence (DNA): TGTGCCAGTAGGGGACAGGGGTGGAATCAGCCCCAGCATTTT. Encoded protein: CASRGQGWNQPQHF.

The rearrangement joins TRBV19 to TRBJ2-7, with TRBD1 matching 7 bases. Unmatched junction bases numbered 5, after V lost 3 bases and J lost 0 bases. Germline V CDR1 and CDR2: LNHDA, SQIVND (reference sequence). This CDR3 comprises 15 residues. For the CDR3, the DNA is TGTGCCAGTAGTATCACCGGACAGGTCTCCTACGAGCAGTACTTC. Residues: CASSITGQVSYEQYF.

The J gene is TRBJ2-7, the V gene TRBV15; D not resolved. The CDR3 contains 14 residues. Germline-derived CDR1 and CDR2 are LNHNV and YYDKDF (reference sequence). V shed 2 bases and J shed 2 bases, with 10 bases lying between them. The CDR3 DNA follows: TGTGCCACCAGCAGATTCGGGTCGACCTACGAGCAGTACTTC. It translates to CATSRFGSTYEQYF.

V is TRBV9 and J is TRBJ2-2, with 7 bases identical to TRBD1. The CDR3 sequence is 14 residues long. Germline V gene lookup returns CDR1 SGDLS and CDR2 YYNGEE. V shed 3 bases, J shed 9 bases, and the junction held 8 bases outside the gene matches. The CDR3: CASSGRQGARELFF. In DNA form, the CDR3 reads TGTGCCAGCAGCGGGAGACAGGGTGCTAGGGAGCTGTTTTTT. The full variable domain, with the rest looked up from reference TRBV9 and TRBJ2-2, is DSGVTQTPKHLITATGQRVTLRCSPRSGDLSVYWYQQSLDQGLQFLIQYYNGEERAKGNILERFSAQQFPDLHSELNLSSLELGDSALYFCASSGRQGARELFFGEGSRLTVL.

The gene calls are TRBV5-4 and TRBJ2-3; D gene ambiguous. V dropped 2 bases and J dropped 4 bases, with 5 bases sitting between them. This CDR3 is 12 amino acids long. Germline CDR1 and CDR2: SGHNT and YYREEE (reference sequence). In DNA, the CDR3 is TGTGCCAGCAGCTTTATCGCAGATACGCAGTATTTT. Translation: CASSFIADTQYF.

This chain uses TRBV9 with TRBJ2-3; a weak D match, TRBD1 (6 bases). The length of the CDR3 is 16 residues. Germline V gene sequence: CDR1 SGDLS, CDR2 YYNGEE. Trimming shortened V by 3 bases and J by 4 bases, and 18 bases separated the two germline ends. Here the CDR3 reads CASSARQARAADTQYF. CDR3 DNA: TGTGCCAGCAGCGCTCGACAGGCTAGAGCGGCAGATACGCAGTATTTT.

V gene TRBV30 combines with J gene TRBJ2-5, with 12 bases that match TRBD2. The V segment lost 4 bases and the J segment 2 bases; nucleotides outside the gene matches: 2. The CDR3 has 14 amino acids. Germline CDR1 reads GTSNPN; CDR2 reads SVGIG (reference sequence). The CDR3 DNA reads TGTGCCTGGACTAGCGGGGGGGCTCAAGAGACCCAGTACTTC. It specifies CAWTSGGAQETQYF.

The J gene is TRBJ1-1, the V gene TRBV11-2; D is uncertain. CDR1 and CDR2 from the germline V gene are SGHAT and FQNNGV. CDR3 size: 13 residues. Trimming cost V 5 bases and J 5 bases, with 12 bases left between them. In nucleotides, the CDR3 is TGTGCCAGCAGCGTATCGTCCGGGACTGAAGCTTTCTTT. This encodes CASSVSSGTEAFF.

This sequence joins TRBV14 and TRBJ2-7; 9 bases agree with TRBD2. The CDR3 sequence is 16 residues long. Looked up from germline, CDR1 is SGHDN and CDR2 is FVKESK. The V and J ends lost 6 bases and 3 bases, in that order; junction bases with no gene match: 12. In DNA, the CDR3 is TGTGCCAGCAGAAAGGGGGAGGTGACTAGCGGCTACGAGCAGTACTTC. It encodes CASRKGEVTSGYEQYF.

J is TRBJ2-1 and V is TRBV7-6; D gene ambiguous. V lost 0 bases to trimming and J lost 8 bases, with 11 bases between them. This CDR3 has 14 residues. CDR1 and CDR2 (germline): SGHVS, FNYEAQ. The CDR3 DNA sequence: TGTGCCAGCAGCTTAGCGGCCCCCGGAGATGAGCAGTTCTTC. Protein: CASSLAAPGDEQFF. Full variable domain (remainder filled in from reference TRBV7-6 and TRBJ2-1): GAGVSQSPRYKVTKRGQDVALRCDPISGHVSLYWYRQALGQGPEFLTYFNYEAQQDKSGLPNDRFSAERPEGSISTLTIQRTEQRDSAMYRCASSLAAPGDEQFFGPGTRLTVL.

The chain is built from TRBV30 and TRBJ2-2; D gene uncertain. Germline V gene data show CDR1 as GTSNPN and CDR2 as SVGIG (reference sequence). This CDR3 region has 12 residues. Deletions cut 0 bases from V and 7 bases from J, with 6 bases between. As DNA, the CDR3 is TGTGCCTGGAGTGTACTTCTCGGGGAGCTGTTTTTT. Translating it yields CAWSVLLGELFF. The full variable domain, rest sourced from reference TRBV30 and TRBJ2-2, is SQTIHQWPATLVQPVGSPLSLECTVEGTSNPNLYWYRQAAGRGLQLLFYSVGIGQISSEVPQNLSASRPQDRQFILSSKKLLLSDSGFYLCAWSVLLGELFFGEGSRLTVL.

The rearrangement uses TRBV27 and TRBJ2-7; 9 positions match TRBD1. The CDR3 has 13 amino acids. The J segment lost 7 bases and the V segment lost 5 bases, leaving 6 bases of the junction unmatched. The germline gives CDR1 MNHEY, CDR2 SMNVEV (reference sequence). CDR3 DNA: TGTGCCAGCAGTCCGGGGACAGGGTATGAGCAGTACTTC. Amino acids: CASSPGTGYEQYF.

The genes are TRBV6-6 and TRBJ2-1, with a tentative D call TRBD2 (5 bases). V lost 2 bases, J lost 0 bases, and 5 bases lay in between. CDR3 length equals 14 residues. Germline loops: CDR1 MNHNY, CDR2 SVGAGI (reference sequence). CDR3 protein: CASSYGSSYNEQFF. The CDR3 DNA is TGTGCCAGCAGTTACGGGAGCTCCTACAATGAGCAGTTCTTC.

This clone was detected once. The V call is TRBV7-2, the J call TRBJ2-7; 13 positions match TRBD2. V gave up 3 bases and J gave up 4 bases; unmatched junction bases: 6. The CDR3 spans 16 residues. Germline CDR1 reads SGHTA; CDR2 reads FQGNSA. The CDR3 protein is CASSLVLAGGQYEQYF. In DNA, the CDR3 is TGTGCCAGCAGCTTGGTACTAGCGGGAGGGCAATACGAGCAGTACTTC.

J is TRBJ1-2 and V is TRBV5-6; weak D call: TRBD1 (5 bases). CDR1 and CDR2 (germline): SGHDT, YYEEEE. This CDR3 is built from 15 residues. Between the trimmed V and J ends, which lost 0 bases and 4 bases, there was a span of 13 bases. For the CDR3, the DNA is TGTGCCAGCAGCTTGGGGGGGGAATGGAGCTATGGCTACACCTTC. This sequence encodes CASSLGGEWSYGYTF.

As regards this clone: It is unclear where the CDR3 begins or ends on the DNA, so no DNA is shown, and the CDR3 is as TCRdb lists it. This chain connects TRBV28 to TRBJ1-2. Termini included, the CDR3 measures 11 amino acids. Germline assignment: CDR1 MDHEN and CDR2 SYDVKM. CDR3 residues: CATPYACGYTF.

CDR3 sequence (DNA): TGTGCCAGTAGTATAGATAGTGGCGGGGCCTCCTACAATGAGCAGTTCTTC. This codes for CASSIDSGGASYNEQFF. J is TRBJ2-1 and V is TRBV19; D is possibly TRBD2 (6 bases). The CDR3 consists of 17 residues. Trimming stripped 0 bases from V and 0 bases from J, with 12 bases between. Germline V gene sequence: CDR1 LNHDA, CDR2 SQIVND (reference sequence). Using reference TRBV19 and TRBJ2-1 for the parts outside the CDR3, the full variable domain is DGGITQSPKYLFRKEGQNVTLSCEQNLNHDAMYWYRQDPGQGLRLIYYSQIVNDFQKGDIAEGYSVSREKKESFPLTVTSAQKNPTAFYLCASSIDSGGASYNEQFFGPGTRLTVL.

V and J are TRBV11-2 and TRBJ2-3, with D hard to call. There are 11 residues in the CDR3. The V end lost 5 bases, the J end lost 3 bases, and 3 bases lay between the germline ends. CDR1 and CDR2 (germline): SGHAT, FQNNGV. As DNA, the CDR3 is TGTGCCAGCAGCCTTACAGATACGCAGTATTTT. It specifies CASSLTDTQYF.

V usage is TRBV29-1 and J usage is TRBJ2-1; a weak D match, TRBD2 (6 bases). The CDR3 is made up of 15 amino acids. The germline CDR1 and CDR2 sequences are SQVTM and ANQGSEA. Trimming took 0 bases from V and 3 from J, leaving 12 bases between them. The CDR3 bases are TGCAGCGTTGAAGATCTTGGAGGGCACTACAATGAGCAGTTCTTC. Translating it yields CSVEDLGGHYNEQFF.

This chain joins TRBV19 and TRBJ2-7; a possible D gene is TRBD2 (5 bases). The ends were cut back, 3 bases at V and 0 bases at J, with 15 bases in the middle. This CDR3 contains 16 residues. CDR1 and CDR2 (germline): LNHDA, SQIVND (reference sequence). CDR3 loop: CASSIGRGEGSYEQYF. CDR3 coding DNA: TGTGCCAGTAGTATTGGTCGGGGAGAAGGCTCCTACGAGCAGTACTTC.

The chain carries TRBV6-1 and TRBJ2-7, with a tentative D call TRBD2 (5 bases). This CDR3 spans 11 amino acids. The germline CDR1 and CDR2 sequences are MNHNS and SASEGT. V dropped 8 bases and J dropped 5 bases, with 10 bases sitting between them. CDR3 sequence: CASHYGDEQYF. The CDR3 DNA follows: TGTGCCAGCCACTACGGGGACGAGCAGTACTTC.

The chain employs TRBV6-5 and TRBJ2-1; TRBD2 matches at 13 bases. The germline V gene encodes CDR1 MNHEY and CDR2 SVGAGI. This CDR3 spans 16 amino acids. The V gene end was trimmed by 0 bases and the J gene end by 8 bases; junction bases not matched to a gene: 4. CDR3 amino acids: CASSYSGLAGLHEQFF. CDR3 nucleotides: TGTGCCAGCAGTTACTCGGGACTAGCGGGACTCCATGAGCAGTTCTTC.